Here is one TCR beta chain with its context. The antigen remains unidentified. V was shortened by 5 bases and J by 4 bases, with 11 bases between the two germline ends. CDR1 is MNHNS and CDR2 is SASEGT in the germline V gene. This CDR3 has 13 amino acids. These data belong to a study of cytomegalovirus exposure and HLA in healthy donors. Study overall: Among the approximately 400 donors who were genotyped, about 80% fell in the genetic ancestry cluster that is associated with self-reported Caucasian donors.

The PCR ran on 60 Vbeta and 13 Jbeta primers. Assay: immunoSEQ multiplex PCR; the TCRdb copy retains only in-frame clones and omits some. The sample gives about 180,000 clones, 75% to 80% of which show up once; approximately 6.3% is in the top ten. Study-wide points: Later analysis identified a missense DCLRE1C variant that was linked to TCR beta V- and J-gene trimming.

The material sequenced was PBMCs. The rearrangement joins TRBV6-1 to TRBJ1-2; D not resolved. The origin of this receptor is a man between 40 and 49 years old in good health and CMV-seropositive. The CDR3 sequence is CASSQGLGYGYTF. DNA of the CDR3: TGTGCCAGCAGTCAAGGCCTCGGCTATGGCTACACCTTC.